This entry lists 16 T cell receptor beta chains sequenced from one sample in a study of CD8+ T cells in alopecia areata. Specified treatment: oral pan-JAK inhibitor, 5-10 mg twice daily. cDNA prepared by RNA extraction and subsequent reverse transcription served as the template for sequencing. TCRdb keeps only in-frame clones here, not all; method: immunoSEQ multiplex PCR. This table holds roughly 220,000 clones, roughly 66% found once. Specimen: CD4+ T cells sorted from blood, collected around week 42, from a patient treated with tofacitinib. These receptors all come from a human donor with alopecia areata.

Only a few counts were recorded for this clone. The chain employs TRBV13 and TRBJ1-2, with a tentative D call TRBD1 (5 bases). The CDR3 contains 14 residues. CDR1 PRHDT and CDR2 FYEKMQ come from the germline V gene (reference sequence). V was shortened by 2 bases and J by 3 bases, with 10 bases between the two germline ends. CDR3 DNA sequence: TGTGCCAGCAGCTTACAGGGTGACTACTATGGCTACACCTTC. Translation: CASSLQGDYYGYTF.

The J gene is TRBJ1-6, the V gene TRBV23-1; 9 bases match TRBD1. TRBV23-1 is marked as an open reading frame, function uncertain. V gave up 3 bases and J gave up 7 bases; unmatched junction bases: 7. CDR3 length: 16 amino acids. The CDR3 is CASSQGRDRANSPLHF. The DNA for the CDR3 is TGCGCCAGCAGTCAGGGTCGGGACAGGGCCAATTCACCCCTCCACTTT.

The chain recombines TRBV5-1 with TRBJ2-7; 8 bases agree with TRBD1. The germline V gene has CDR1 SGHRS and CDR2 YFSETQ. J gave up 7 bases and V 7 bases, and 7 bases lay outside the gene matches. This CDR3 is 12 amino acids long. The CDR3 protein is CASSTGAKEQYF. The DNA of the CDR3 is TGCGCCAGCTCGACAGGGGCAAAAGAGCAGTACTTC.

This clone has only a few counts. J is TRBJ2-1 and V is TRBV5-1; D not resolved. CDR1 SGHRS and CDR2 YFSETQ come from the germline V gene. The germline V and J ends were trimmed by 3 bases and 6 bases, with 22 bases remaining between them. This CDR3 spans 17 amino acids. CDR3 sequence: CASSSEGPPHLGNEQFF. The CDR3 DNA reads TGCGCCAGCAGCTCCGAAGGACCCCCACACCTAGGCAATGAGCAGTTCTTC. Using reference TRBV5-1 and TRBJ2-1 for the parts outside the CDR3, the full variable domain is KAGVTQTPRYLIKTRGQQVTLSCSPISGHRSVSWYQQTPGQGLQFLFEYFSETQRNKGNFPGRFSGRQFSNSRSEMNVSTLELGDSALYLCASSSEGPPHLGNEQFFGPGTRLTVL.

This chain joins TRBV29-1 and TRBJ2-4, with 7 bases lining up with TRBD1. V lost 6 bases, J lost 6 bases, and 8 bases stayed unmatched. The CDR3 has 13 residues. CDR1 and CDR2 from the germline V gene are SQVTM and ANQGSEA. CDR3 residues: CSVGRDRGNIQYF. The CDR3 DNA is TGCAGCGTCGGCCGGGACAGAGGAAACATTCAGTACTTC. The full variable domain, with the rest looked up from reference TRBV29-1 and TRBJ2-4, is SAVISQKPSRDICQRGTSLTIQCQVDSQVTMMFWYRQQPGQSLTLIATANQGSEATYESGFVIDKFPISRPNLTFSTLTVSNMSPEDSSIYLCSVGRDRGNIQYFGAGTRLSVL.

The chain recombines TRBV7-2 with TRBJ2-7; the D is unclear. The CDR3 spans 14 residues. The V and J ends lost 5 bases and 5 bases respectively, with 16 bases between them. CDR1 is SGHTA and CDR2 is FQGNSA in the germline V gene. The CDR3 DNA is TGTGCCAGCAGCGCCGTGCCCCGGGCGGACGAGCAGTACTTC. This codes for CASSAVPRADEQYF.

The chain is built from TRBV7-2 and TRBJ2-3; TRBD2 matches 11 bases. Trimming cost V 7 bases and J 1 base; bases outside gene matches: 4. The CDR3 consists of 15 residues. Germline assignment: CDR1 SGHTA and CDR2 FQGNSA. The CDR3 nucleotides are TGTGCCAGCAACCTGGGACTAGCGGGCACAGATACGCAGTATTTT. Protein: CASNLGLAGTDTQYF.

This clone has a single count. The chain is built from TRBV5-6 and TRBJ2-1, with 12 bases fitting TRBD2. The CDR3 covers 14 residues. Germline V gives CDR1 SGHDT, CDR2 YYEEEE. The V gene end was trimmed by 2 bases and the J gene end by 11 bases; junction bases not matched to a gene: 5. The CDR3 coding sequence is TGTGCCAGCAGCTTCGCGACTAGCGGGGGTAAGCAGTTCTTC. Protein: CASSFATSGGKQFF. Complete variable domain (other parts from reference TRBV5-6 and TRBJ2-1): DAGVTQSPTHLIKTRGQQVTLRCSPKSGHDTVSWYQQALGQGPQFIFQYYEEEERQRGNFPDRFSGHQFPNYSSELNVNALLLGDSALYLCASSFATSGGKQFFGPGTRLTVL.

V gene TRBV4-3 combines with J gene TRBJ2-7, with TRBD1 as a possible D gene (5 bases). Germline loops: CDR1 LGHNA, CDR2 YSLEER. This CDR3 region has 16 residues. With 0 bases removed from V and 5 bases from J, the gap between germline ends came to 17 bases. The CDR3 reads CASSQEGRASRNEQYF. CDR3 nucleotide sequence: TGCGCCAGCAGCCAAGAAGGCAGGGCCAGTAGGAACGAGCAGTACTTC.

A single count supports this clone. The V call is TRBV4-3, the J call TRBJ2-3, with TRBD2 matching over 14 bases. The CDR3 covers 15 residues. The germline CDR1 and CDR2 sequences are LGHNA and YSLEER. J lost 7 bases, V lost 5 bases, and 5 bases had no gene match. In DNA form, the CDR3 reads TGCGCCAGCAGCAAAGGGACTAGCGGGGGCAATACGCAGTATTTT. This encodes CASSKGTSGGNTQYF.

The chain carries TRBV15 and TRBJ1-5; 7 positions agree with TRBD1. J was trimmed by 0 bases and V by 1 base; bases with no gene match: 6. The germline V gene encodes CDR1 LNHNV and CDR2 YYDKDF (reference sequence). The CDR3 consists of 17 residues. The CDR3 loop reads CATSRVLQGNSNQPQHF. The CDR3 DNA sequence: TGTGCCACCAGCAGAGTATTACAGGGGAATAGCAATCAGCCCCAGCATTTT.

The J gene is TRBJ1-6, the V gene TRBV4-3; tentatively, D is TRBD1 (6 bases). The CDR3 contains 15 residues. V lost 0 bases, J lost 11 bases, and 14 bases lay in between. The germline V gene encodes CDR1 LGHNA and CDR2 YSLEER. The CDR3 reads CASSQDTKGGTPLHF. CDR3 sequence (DNA): TGCGCCAGCAGCCAAGATACAAAGGGGGGGACACCCCTCCACTTT.

Ten or more counts support this clone. This rearrangement joins TRBV19 to TRBJ1-2; maybe TRBD1 (6 bases). The length of the CDR3 is 18 residues. V was shortened by 7 bases and J by 3 bases, with 27 bases between the two germline ends. CDR1 LNHDA and CDR2 SQIVND come from the germline V gene (reference sequence). The CDR3 is CASTPTRNQGKKDYGYTF. The CDR3 DNA reads TGTGCCAGTACTCCTACCCGGAACCAGGGGAAGAAAGACTATGGCTACACCTTC.

This clone was seen more than once but under ten times. This chain connects TRBV28 to TRBJ1-2, with TRBD1 matching 7 bases. The germline CDR1 and CDR2 sequences are MDHEN and SYDVKM. V was clipped by 4 bases and J by 4 bases; unmatched bases: 6. The CDR3 sequence is 14 residues long. In DNA form, the CDR3 reads TGTGCCAGCAGTTCTCGGGACAGCTTCTATGGCTACACCTTC. Translation gives CASSSRDSFYGYTF.

The chain has TRBV29-1 and TRBJ2-2; 9 bases are shared with TRBD2. The CDR3 has 15 residues. J was trimmed by 4 bases and V by 7 bases; bases with no gene match: 10. Germline V gives CDR1 SQVTM, CDR2 ANQGSEA. CDR3 bases: TGCAGCGCCTCGGTAGGCGGGGGGGCCACCGGGGAGCTGTTTTTT. Its translation: CSASVGGGATGELFF.

CDR3 coding DNA: TGTGCCAGCAGTTCAGGGACAGCTCGGGGCTATGGCTACACCTTC. The encoded protein is CASSSGTARGYGYTF. The chain carries TRBV28 and TRBJ1-2; TRBD1 matches 7 bases. The CDR3 contains 15 residues. From germline, CDR1 is MDHEN and CDR2 SYDVKM. V lost 4 bases to trimming and J lost 4 bases; unmatched junction nucleotides: 9.